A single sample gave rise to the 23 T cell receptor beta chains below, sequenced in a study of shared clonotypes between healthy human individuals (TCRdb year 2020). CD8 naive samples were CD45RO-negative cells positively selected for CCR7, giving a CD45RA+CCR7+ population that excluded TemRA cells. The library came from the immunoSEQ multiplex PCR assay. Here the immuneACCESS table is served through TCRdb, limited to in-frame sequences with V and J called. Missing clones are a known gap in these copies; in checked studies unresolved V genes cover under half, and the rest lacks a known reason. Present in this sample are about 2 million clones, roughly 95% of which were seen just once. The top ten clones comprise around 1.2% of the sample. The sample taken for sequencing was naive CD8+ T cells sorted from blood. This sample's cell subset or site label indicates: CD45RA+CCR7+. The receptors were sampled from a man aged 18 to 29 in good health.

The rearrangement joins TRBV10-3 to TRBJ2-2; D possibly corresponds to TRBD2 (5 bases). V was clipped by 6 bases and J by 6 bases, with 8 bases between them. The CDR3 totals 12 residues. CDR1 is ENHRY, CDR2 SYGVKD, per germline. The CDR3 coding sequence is TGTGCCATCAGGGACTCCGCCGGGGAGCTGTTTTTT. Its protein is CAIRDSAGELFF.

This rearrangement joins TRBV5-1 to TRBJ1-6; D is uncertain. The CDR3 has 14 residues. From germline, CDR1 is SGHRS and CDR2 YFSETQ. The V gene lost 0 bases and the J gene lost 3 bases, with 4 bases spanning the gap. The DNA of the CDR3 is TGCGCCAGCAGCTTGGGGATCTATAATTCACCCCTCCACTTT. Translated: CASSLGIYNSPLHF.

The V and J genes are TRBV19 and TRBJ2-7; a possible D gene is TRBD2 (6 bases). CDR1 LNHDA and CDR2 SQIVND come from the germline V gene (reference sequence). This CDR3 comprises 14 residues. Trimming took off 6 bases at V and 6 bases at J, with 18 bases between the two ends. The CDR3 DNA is TGTGCCAGTAGCCTACGCGGGACTGGCCCCGAGCAGTACTTC. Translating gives CASSLRGTGPEQYF.

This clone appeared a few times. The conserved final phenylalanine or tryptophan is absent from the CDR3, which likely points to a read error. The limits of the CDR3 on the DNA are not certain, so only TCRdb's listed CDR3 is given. The CDR3: CASTALGLQLL. This chain uses TRBV2 with TRBJ1-2. Germline assignment: CDR1 SNHLY and CDR2 FYNNEI. The CDR3 comprises 11 residues, both ends counted.

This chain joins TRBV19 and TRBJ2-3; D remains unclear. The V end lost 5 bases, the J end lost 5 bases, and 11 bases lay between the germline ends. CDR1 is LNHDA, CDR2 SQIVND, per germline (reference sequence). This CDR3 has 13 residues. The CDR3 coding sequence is TGTGCCAGTAGTTCCTCAACTGGAGATACGCAGTATTTT. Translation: CASSSSTGDTQYF.

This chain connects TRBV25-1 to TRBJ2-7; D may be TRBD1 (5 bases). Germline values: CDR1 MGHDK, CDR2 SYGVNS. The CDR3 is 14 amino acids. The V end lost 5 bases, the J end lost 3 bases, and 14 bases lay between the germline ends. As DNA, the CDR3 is TGTGCCAGCAGTCTCCAGGGCAGCCACTACGAGCAGTACTTC. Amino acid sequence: CASSLQGSHYEQYF.

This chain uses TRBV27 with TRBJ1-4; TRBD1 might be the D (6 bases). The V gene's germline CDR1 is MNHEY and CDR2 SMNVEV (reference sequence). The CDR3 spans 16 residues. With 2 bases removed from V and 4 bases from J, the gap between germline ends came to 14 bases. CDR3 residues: CASSLVSQGLNEKLFF. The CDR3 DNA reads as TGTGCCAGCAGTTTAGTCTCGCAGGGGCTTAATGAAAAACTGTTTTTT.

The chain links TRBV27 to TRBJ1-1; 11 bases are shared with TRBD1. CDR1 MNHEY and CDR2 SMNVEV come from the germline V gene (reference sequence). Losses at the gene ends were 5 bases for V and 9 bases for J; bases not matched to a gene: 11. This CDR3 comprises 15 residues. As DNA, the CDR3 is TGTGCCAGCAGTCATGGGACAGGGGGACTCTCACAAGCTTTCTTT. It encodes CASSHGTGGLSQAFF.

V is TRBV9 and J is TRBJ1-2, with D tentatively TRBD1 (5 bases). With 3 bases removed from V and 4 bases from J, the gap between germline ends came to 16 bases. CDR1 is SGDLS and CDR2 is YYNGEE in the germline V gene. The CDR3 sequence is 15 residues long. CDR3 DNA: TGTGCCAGCAGCGCGACTGCCGGGGCATCCTATGGCTACACCTTC. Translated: CASSATAGASYGYTF.

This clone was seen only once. CDR3 nucleotides: TGTGCCAGCAGTTTATGGGTCTCCTATAATTCACCCCTCCACTTT. Protein: CASSLWVSYNSPLHF. This chain links TRBV27 with TRBJ1-6, with unresolved D. Germline V CDR1 and CDR2: MNHEY, SMNVEV (reference sequence). CDR3 size: 15 residues. With 1 base removed from V and 0 bases from J, the gap between germline ends came to 4 bases.

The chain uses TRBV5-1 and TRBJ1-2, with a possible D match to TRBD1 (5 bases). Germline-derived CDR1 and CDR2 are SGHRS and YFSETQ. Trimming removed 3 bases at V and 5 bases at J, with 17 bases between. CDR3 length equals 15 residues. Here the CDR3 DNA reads TGCGCCAGCAGCTCCCTATCCGGGGCCCGTTATGGCTACACCTTC. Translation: CASSSLSGARYGYTF. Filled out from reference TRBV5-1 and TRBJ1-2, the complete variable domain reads KAGVTQTPRYLIKTRGQQVTLSCSPISGHRSVSWYQQTPGQGLQFLFEYFSETQRNKGNFPGRFSGRQFSNSRSEMNVSTLELGDSALYLCASSSLSGARYGYTFGSGTRLTVV.

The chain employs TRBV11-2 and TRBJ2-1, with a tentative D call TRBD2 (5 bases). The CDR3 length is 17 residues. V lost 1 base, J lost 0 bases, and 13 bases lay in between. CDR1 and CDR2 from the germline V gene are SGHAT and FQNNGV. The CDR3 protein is CASSLGALGDSYNEQFF. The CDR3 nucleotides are TGTGCCAGCAGCTTAGGGGCCCTCGGGGACTCCTACAATGAGCAGTTCTTC.

CDR3 region: CASQMGAYEQYF. DNA of the CDR3: TGTGCCAGCCAAATGGGGGCCTACGAGCAGTACTTC. The chain uses TRBV6-1 and TRBJ2-7; possibly TRBD1 or TRBD2 for D (5 bases each). The germline V and J ends were trimmed by 8 bases and 2 bases, with 10 bases remaining between them. CDR3 length: 12 amino acids. Germline loops: CDR1 MNHNS, CDR2 SASEGT.

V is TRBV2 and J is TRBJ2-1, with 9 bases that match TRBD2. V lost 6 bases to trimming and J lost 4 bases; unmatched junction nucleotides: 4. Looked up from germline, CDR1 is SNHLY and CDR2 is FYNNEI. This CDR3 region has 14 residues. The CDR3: CASRVSGGYNEQFF. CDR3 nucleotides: TGTGCCAGCAGGGTGAGCGGGGGGTACAATGAGCAGTTCTTC.

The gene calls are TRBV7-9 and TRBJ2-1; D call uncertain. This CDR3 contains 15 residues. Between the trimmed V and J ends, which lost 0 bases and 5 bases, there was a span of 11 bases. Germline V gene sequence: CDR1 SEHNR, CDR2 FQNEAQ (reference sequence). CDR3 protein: CASSLALTANNEQFF. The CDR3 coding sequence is TGTGCCAGCAGCTTAGCGCTAACAGCCAACAATGAGCAGTTCTTC.

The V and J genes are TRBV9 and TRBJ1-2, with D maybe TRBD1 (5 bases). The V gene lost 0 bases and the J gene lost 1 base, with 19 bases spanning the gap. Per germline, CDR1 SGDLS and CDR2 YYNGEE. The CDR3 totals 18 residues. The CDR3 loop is CASSVEEGESLSNYGYTF. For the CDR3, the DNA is TGTGCCAGCAGCGTAGAAGAAGGGGAGAGCCTAAGTAACTATGGCTACACCTTC.

The CDR3 nucleotides read TGTGCCAGCAGTCGGACAGGGGATGGTGGCTACACCTTC. Translation gives CASSRTGDGGYTF. V is TRBV6-6 and J is TRBJ1-2, with 9 bases that match TRBD1. Germline V gene sequence: CDR1 MNHNY, CDR2 SVGAGI (reference sequence). There are 13 residues in the CDR3. Losses at the gene ends were 5 bases for V and 7 bases for J; bases not matched to a gene: 5.

CDR3 in DNA: TGTGCCAGCAGCGCGGAGGGGAGTGGCAATCAGCCCCAGCATTTT. Residues: CASSAEGSGNQPQHF. The rearrangement joins TRBV9 to TRBJ1-5, with D tentatively TRBD1 (5 bases). V was cut by 3 bases and J by 2 bases, with 12 bases left in between. Germline assignment: CDR1 SGDLS and CDR2 YYNGEE. This CDR3 region has 15 residues.

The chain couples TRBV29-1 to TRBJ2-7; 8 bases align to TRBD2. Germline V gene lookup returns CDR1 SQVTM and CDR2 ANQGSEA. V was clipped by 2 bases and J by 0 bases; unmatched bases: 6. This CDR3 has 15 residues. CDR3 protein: CSVELLAEGSYEQYF. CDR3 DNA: TGCAGCGTTGAATTACTAGCGGAGGGCTCCTACGAGCAGTACTTC.

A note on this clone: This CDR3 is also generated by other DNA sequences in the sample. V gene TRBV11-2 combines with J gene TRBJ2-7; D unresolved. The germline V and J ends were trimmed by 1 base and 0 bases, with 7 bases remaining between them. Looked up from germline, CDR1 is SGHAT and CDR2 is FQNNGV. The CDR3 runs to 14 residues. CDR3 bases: TGTGCCAGCAGCTTAGTAGGCAGCTCCTACGAGCAGTACTTC. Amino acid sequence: CASSLVGSSYEQYF.

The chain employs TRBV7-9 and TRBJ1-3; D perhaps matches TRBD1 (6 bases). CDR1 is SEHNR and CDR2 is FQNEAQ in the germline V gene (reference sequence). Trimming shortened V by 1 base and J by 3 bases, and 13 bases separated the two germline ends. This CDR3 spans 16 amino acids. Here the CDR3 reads CASSLVRSGDGNTIYF. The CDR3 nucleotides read TGTGCCAGCAGCTTAGTTAGGTCAGGGGATGGAAACACCATATATTTT.

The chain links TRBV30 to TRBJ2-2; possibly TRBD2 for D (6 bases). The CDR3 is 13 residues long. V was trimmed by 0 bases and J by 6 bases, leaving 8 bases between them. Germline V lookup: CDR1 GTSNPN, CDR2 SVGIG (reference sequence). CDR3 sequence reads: CAWSVGRPGELFF. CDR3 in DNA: TGTGCCTGGAGTGTGGGGAGGCCCGGGGAGCTGTTTTTT.

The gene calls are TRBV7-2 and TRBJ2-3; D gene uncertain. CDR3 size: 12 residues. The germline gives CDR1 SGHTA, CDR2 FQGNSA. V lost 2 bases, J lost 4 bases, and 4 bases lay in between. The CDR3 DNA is TGTGCCAGCAGCTTATGGCCAGATACGCAGTATTTT. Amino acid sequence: CASSLWPDTQYF.